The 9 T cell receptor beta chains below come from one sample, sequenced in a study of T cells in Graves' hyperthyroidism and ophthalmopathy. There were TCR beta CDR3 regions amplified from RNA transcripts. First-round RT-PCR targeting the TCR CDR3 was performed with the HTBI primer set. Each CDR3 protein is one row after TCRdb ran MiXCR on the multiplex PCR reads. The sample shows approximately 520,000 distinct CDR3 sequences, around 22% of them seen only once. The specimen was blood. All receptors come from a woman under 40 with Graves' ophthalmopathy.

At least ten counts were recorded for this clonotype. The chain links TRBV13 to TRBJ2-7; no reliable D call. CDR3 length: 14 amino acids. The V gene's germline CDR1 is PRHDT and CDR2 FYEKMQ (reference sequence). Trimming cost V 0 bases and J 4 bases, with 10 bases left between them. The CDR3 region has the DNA TGTGCCAGCAGCTTAGGCGTCAGTGGATACGAGCAGTACTTC. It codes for CASSLGVSGYEQYF. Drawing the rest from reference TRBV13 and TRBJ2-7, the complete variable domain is AAGVIQSPRHLIKEKRETATLKCYPIPRHDTVYWYQQGPGQDPQFLISFYEKMQSDKGSIPDRFSAQQFSDYHSELNMSSLELGDSALYFCASSLGVSGYEQYFGPGTRLTVT.

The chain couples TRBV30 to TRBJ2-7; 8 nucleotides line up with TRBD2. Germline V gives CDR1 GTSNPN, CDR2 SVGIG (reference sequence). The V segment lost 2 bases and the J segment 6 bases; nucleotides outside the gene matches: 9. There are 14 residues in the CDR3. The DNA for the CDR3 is TGTGCCTGGAGTTCCGGGACTAGACGGGGCGAGCAGTACTTC. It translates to CAWSSGTRRGEQYF.

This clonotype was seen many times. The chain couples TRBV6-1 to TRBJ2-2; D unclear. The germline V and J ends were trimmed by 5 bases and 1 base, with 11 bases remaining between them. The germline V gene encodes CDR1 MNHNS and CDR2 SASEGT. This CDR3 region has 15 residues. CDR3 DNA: TGTGCCAGCAGTACCCCCTCGGAGAACACCGGGGAGCTGTTTTTT. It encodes CASSTPSENTGELFF.

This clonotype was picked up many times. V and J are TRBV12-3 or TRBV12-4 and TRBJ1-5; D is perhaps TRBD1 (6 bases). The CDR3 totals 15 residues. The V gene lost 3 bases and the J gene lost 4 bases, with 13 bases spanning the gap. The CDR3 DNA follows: TGTGCCAGCAGTTTGTTGGGGGCTAGGAATCAGCCCCAGCATTTT. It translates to CASSLLGARNQPQHF.

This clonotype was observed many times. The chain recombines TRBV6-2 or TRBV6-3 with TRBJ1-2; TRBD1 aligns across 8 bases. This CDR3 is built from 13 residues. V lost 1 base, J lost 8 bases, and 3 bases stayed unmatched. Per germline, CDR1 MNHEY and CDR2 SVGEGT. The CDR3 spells CASSYLDRGGYTF. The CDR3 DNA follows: TGTGCCAGCAGTTACTTAGACAGGGGAGGCTACACCTTC.

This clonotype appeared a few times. CDR3 region: CASSVMTGLYGYTF. The CDR3 coding sequence is TGTGCCAGCAGTGTAATGACAGGACTCTATGGCTACACCTTC. The J gene is TRBJ1-2, the V gene TRBV28, with TRBD1 as a possible D gene (6 bases). Germline V gene lookup returns CDR1 MDHEN and CDR2 SYDVKM. CDR3 length equals 14 residues. Trimming pared 5 bases from V and 4 bases from J, leaving 14 bases between.

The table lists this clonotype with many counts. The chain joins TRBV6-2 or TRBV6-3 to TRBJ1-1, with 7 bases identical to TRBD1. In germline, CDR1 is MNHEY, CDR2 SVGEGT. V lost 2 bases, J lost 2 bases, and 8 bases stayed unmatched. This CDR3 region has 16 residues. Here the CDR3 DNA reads TGTGCCAGCAGTTACACCCAGGGGACAGATAACACTGAAGCTTTCTTT. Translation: CASSYTQGTDNTEAFF.

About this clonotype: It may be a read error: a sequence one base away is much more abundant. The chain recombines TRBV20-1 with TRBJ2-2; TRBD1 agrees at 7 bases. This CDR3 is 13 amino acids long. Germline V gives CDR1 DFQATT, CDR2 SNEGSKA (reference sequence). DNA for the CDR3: TGCAGTGGGCGACAGGGAGACACCGGGGAGCTGTGTTTT. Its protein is CSGRQGDTGELCF.

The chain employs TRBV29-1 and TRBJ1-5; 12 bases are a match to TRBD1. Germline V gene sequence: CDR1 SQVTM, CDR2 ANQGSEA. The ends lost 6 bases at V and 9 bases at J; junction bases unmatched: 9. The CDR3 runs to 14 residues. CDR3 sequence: CSVTEGTGGTPQHF. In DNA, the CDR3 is TGCAGCGTAACCGAAGGGACAGGGGGCACGCCCCAGCATTTT.